These 17 T cell receptor beta chains came from one sample sequenced in a study of blood T cells in healthy people across ages. The authors ran a second PCR of about 7 to 11 cycles using a sample-barcoded 5' primer and a J-beta primer mix. Using its own MiXCR run on the 5' RACE reads, TCRdb lists one record per CDR3 protein. The table lists 1.5 million to 2 million distinct CDR3 sequences, roughly 27% of them singletons. Material for sequencing was blood. The source of these receptors is a woman aged 30 to 39 in good health.

In this sample, this clonotype turned up a few times. V and J are TRBV29-1 and TRBJ1-2; no firm D call. V gave up 6 bases and J gave up 0 bases, with 11 bases separating them. This CDR3 has 13 residues. CDR1 and CDR2 from the germline V gene are SQVTM and ANQGSEA. CDR3 in amino acids: CSVPLEANYGYTF. CDR3 nucleotides: TGCAGCGTCCCCCTCGAGGCTAACTATGGCTACACCTTC. Full variable domain (rest looked up from reference TRBV29-1 and TRBJ1-2): SAVISQKPSRDICQRGTSLTIQCQVDSQVTMMFWYRQQPGQSLTLIATANQGSEATYESGFVIDKFPISRPNLTFSTLTVSNMSPEDSSIYLCSVPLEANYGYTFGSGTRLTVV.

The gene calls are TRBV12-3 or TRBV12-4 and TRBJ2-1; 8 bases align to TRBD1. V was clipped by 1 base and J by 9 bases; unmatched bases: 11. This CDR3 contains 16 residues. The CDR3 nucleotides are TGTGCCAGCAGTTTAGGTATTAGGACAGGGCGGTTTGAGCAGTTCTTC. It encodes CASSLGIRTGRFEQFF.

This clonotype appeared many times. The rearrangement joins TRBV6-5 to TRBJ2-7, with D perhaps TRBD2 (7 bases). There are 12 residues in the CDR3. Germline CDR1 MNHEY, CDR2 SVGAGI. The V end lost 6 bases, the J end lost 9 bases, and 15 bases lay between the germline ends. The CDR3 region has the DNA TGTGCCAGCAGGGGAGTGGGAGGGGGGCAGTACTTC. It is translated as CASRGVGGGQYF.

At least ten counts were recorded for this clonotype. This chain uses TRBV7-2 with TRBJ2-5; 9 bases are a match to TRBD2. The V gene's germline CDR1 is SGHTA and CDR2 FQGNSA. Losses at the gene ends were 4 bases for V and 2 bases for J; bases not matched to a gene: 5. The CDR3 loop spans 15 amino acids. Written as DNA, the CDR3 is TGTGCCAGCAGCTATAGCGGGGGAGTACAAGAGACCCAGTACTTC. Amino acid sequence: CASSYSGGVQETQYF.

This clonotype has ten or more counts. The chain is built from TRBV3-1 and TRBJ2-1; D is ambiguous. V was pared by 1 base and J by 5 bases, with 6 bases between. The CDR3 has 13 amino acids. Germline lookup yields CDR1 LGHDT and CDR2 YNNKEL (reference sequence). The CDR3 loop is CASSQVLDNEQFF. The CDR3 DNA sequence: TGTGCCAGCAGCCAAGTCCTAGACAATGAGCAGTTCTTC.

The chain is built from TRBV14 and TRBJ1-2, with a weak D call TRBD1 (6 bases). The CDR3 spans 14 residues. CDR1 SGHDN and CDR2 FVKESK come from the germline V gene. The CDR3 nucleotides read TGTGTCCCCGGAGAAGGGGGATCCTTCTATGGCTACACCTTC. This translates into CVPGEGGSFYGYTF.

The table lists this clonotype with a few counts. Compared with germline, one end of the junction differs, possibly owing to a read error. The chain has TRBV27 and TRBJ1-6; D is undetermined. Germline lookup yields CDR1 MNHEY and CDR2 SMNVEV (reference sequence). The CDR3 runs to 15 residues. Here the CDR3 reads CATKDGPSYNSSLHF. The CDR3 nucleotides are TGTGCCACCAAGGACGGGCCCTCCTATAATTCATCCCTCCACTTT.

This clonotype was observed a handful of times. The chain employs TRBV7-6 and TRBJ2-1; D is possibly TRBD1 or TRBD2 (7 bases each). The CDR3 has 17 residues. Per the germline V gene, CDR1 is SGHVS and CDR2 is FNYEAQ. Between the trimmed V and J ends, which lost 3 bases and 5 bases, there was a span of 20 bases. CDR3 sequence reads: CASSFIPRGGVNNEQFF. Here the CDR3 DNA reads TGTGCCAGCAGCTTTATACCCAGGGGGGGTGTTAACAATGAGCAGTTCTTC.

CDR3 bases: TGTGCCAGCAGTGATGGGGGGCGCAGCCCAGATACGCAGTATTTT. As protein: CASSDGGRSPDTQYF. The rearrangement joins TRBV12-3 or TRBV12-4 to TRBJ2-3; D may be TRBD1 or TRBD2 (6 bases each). The CDR3 runs 15 residues. Trimming pared 5 bases from V and 4 bases from J, leaving 16 bases between.

The J gene is TRBJ1-6, the V gene TRBV7-6, with D unclear. V was cut by 3 bases and J by 10 bases, with 13 bases left in between. Germline CDR1 is SGHVS and CDR2 is FNYEAQ. The CDR3 contains 14 residues. CDR3 amino acids: CASSLWETGSPLHF. CDR3 nucleotide sequence: TGTGCCAGCAGCTTGTGGGAAACCGGCTCACCCCTCCACTTT.

In its sample, this clonotype was seen a few times. V usage is TRBV6-6 and J usage is TRBJ2-5; TRBD2 matches 15 bases. The CDR3 consists of 16 residues. From germline, CDR1 is MNHNY and CDR2 SVGAGI (reference sequence). J lost 11 bases, V lost 6 bases, and 13 bases had no gene match. CDR3: CASSTGTSGGYREQYF. In DNA form, the CDR3 reads TGTGCCAGCAGCACCGGGACTAGCGGGGGGTATCGGGAGCAGTACTTC.

V gene TRBV6-5 combines with J gene TRBJ1-2; D possibly corresponds to TRBD1 (5 bases). Germline V CDR1 and CDR2: MNHEY, SVGAGI. With 3 bases removed from V and 0 bases from J, the gap between germline ends came to 14 bases. The CDR3 length is 16 residues. CDR3 DNA: TGTGCCAGCAGTTATTCATACGGGGCCGCTAACTATGGCTACACCTTC. The encoded protein is CASSYSYGAANYGYTF.

Only one count was recorded for this clonotype. Since a much larger clone is just one base distant, this may be a read error. This CDR3 reads CASSWKSGGIEQYF. As DNA, the CDR3 is TGTGCCAGCAGTTGGAAGTCAGGGGGCATTGAGCAGTACTTC. The V gene is TRBV6-5, the J gene TRBJ2-7; 8 bases fit TRBD1. The junction had 9 bases not matched to a gene; V was cut back by 4 bases and J by 7 bases. Germline V gene sequence: CDR1 MNHEY, CDR2 SVGAGI. This CDR3 region has 14 residues.

Many counts were recorded for this clonotype. V gene TRBV18 combines with J gene TRBJ2-7; a weak D match, TRBD1 (5 bases). Trimming left V 2 bases short and J 6 bases short, with 14 bases between. The CDR3 covers 14 residues. The germline V gene encodes CDR1 KGHSH and CDR2 LQKENI. DNA of the CDR3: TGTGCCAGCTCACCATTAGAAGGGGCAGGCGAGCAGTACTTC. This gives the protein CASSPLEGAGEQYF.

This clonotype was counted many times. This chain uses TRBV12-3 or TRBV12-4 with TRBJ2-1; 12 bases are shared with TRBD2. The CDR3 spans 20 residues. The trim removed 6 bases at V and 10 bases at J, leaving 25 bases unmatched. The CDR3 is CASSSLSGTSGHEAMKEQFF. DNA for the CDR3: TGTGCCAGCAGCAGCCTATCCGGGACTAGCGGGCATGAGGCGATGAAAGAGCAGTTCTTC.

V and J are TRBV6-5 and TRBJ2-1, with D perhaps TRBD2 (6 bases). Trimming took off 0 bases at V and 3 bases at J, with 15 bases between the two ends. The CDR3 is 17 residues long. Looked up from germline, CDR1 is MNHEY and CDR2 is SVGAGI. In DNA form, the CDR3 reads TGTGCCAGCAGTTACTCCGGAAGTGCGGGGCTCTACAATGAGCAGTTCTTC. Translating gives CASSYSGSAGLYNEQFF.

This rearrangement joins TRBV2 to TRBJ2-1; 9 nucleotides agree with TRBD2. TRBJ2-7 explains the end of the DNA better; the J call may be wrong. This CDR3 is 15 amino acids long. The germline V gene has CDR1 SNHLY and CDR2 FYNNEI. The CDR3 loop is CASSVETSGYNEQYF. The DNA for the CDR3 is TGTGCCAGCAGTGTTGAGACTAGCGGCTACAATGAGCAGTACTTC.